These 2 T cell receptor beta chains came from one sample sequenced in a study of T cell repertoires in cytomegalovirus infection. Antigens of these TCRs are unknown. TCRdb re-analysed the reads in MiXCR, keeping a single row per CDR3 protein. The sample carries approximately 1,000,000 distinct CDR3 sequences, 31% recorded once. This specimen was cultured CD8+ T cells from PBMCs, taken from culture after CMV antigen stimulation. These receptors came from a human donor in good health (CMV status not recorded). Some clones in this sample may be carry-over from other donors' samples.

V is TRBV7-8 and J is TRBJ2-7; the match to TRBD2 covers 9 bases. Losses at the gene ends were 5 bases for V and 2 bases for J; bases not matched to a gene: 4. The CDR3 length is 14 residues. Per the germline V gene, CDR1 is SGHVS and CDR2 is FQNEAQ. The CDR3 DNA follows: TGTGCCAGCAGCCCTAGCGGGGCTACCTACGAGCAGTACTTC. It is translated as CASSPSGATYEQYF.

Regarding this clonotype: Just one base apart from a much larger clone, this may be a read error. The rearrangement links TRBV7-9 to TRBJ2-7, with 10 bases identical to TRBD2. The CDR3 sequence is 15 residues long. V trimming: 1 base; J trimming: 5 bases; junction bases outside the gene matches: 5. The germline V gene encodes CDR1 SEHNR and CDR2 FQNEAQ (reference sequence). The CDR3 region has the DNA TGTGCCAGCAGCTTAGAGCGGGGGGGCCGCGACGAGCAGTACGTC. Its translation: CASSLERGGRDEQYV.